Listed here are 8 T cell receptor beta chains from one sample, sequenced in a study of monozygotic twins with inflammatory bowel disease. TCRdb re-called the 5' RACE reads; every CDR3 protein appears as one record, without DNA. Its listing shows around 140,000 distinct CDR3 sequences. The sample comprised blood. The receptors derive from a human donor with ulcerative colitis or Crohn's disease, or a healthy co-twin of an affected twin (not recorded which).

The chain uses TRBV9 and TRBJ2-3; without DNA, the TCRdb call of TRBD1 cannot be checked. Germline V CDR1 and CDR2: SGDLS, YYNGEE. CDR3 length: 17 residues. The CDR3 reads CASSVDGRSGITDTQYF. Complete variable domain (other parts from reference TRBV9 and TRBJ2-3): DSGVTQTPKHLITATGQRVTLRCSPRSGDLSVYWYQQSLDQGLQFLIQYYNGEERAKGNILERFSAQQFPDLHSELNLSSLELGDSALYFCASSVDGRSGITDTQYFGPGTRLTVL.

This chain joins TRBV24-1 and TRBJ2-3; absent DNA, TCRdb's TRBD2 call cannot be checked. CDR1 KGHDR and CDR2 SFDVKD come from the germline V gene. The CDR3 runs to 14 residues. This CDR3 is CATGLAGGPDTQYF.

This chain connects TRBV9 to TRBJ2-7; TCRdb's D call of TRBD1 is untestable without DNA. The CDR3 is 15 residues long. In germline, CDR1 is SGDLS, CDR2 YYNGEE. CDR3 residues: CASSRSGGSSYEQYF.

The V call is TRBV4-3, the J call TRBJ1-2; the D call from TCRdb, TRBD1, cannot be confirmed without DNA. Germline V lookup: CDR1 LGHNA, CDR2 YSLEER. This CDR3 contains 14 residues. CDR3 sequence reads: CASSGSPAGYGYTF.

This chain joins TRBV7-2 and TRBJ2-1; as DNA is missing, the TRBD1 call by TCRdb cannot be tested. The CDR3 has 15 amino acids. Germline-derived CDR1 and CDR2 are SGHTA and FQGNSA. CDR3 loop: CASSGGQKRRNEQFF.

The chain couples TRBV5-1 to TRBJ1-1. Looked up from germline, CDR1 is SGHRS and CDR2 is YFSETQ. The CDR3 covers 15 residues. This chain's CDR3 is CASSLAAGSNTEAFF. Variable domain in full (rest from reference TRBV5-1 and TRBJ1-1): KAGVTQTPRYLIKTRGQQVTLSCSPISGHRSVSWYQQTPGQGLQFLFEYFSETQRNKGNFPGRFSGRQFSNSRSEMNVSTLELGDSALYLCASSLAAGSNTEAFFGQGTRLTVV.

The chain joins TRBV20-1 to TRBJ2-7. The CDR3 extends over 13 amino acids. The germline CDR1 and CDR2 sequences are DFQATT and SNEGSKA (reference sequence). CDR3: CSASEKLTAEQYF.

The gene calls are TRBV29-1 and TRBJ2-3. The CDR3 runs 14 residues. CDR1 and CDR2 (germline): SQVTM, ANQGSEA. The CDR3: CSVPILSSTDTQYF.